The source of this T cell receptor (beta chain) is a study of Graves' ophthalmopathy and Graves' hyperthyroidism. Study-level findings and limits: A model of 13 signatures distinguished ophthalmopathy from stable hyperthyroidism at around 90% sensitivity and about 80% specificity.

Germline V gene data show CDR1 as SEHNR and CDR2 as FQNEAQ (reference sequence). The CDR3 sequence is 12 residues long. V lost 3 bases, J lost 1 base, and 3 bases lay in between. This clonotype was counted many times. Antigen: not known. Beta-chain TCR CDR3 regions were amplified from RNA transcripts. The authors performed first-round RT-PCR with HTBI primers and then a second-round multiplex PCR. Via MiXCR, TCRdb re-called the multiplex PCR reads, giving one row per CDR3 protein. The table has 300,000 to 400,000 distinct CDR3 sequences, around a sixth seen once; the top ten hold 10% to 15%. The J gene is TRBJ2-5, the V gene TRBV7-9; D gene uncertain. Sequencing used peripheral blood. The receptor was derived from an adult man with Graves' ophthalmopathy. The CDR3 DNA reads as TGTGCCAGCAGCTTCCTCCAAGAGACCCAGTACTTC. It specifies CASSFLQETQYF. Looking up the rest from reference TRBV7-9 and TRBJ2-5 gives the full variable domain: DTGVSQNPRHKITKRGQNVTFRCDPISEHNRLYWYRQTLGQGPEFLTYFQNEAQLEKSRLLSDRFSAERPKGSFSTLEIQRTEQGDSAMYLCASSFLQETQYFGPGTRLLVL.